The 8 T cell receptor beta chains reported below all come from one sample, sequenced in a study of T cell changes during pregnancy in multiple sclerosis. The assay was immunoSEQ multiplex PCR, and TCRdb's table has in-frame clones only and misses some. The data show over 50,000 clones, over 80% seen once. The sample in question was CD4+ T cells from peripheral blood mononuclear cells, obtained after pregnancy. The receptors derive from a female donor with multiple sclerosis, enrolled in a pregnancy study.

The chain employs TRBV25-1 and TRBJ1-2; TRBD1 aligns across 10 bases. Germline V gene sequence: CDR1 MGHDK, CDR2 SYGVNS. V trimming: 4 bases; J trimming: 11 bases; junction bases outside the gene matches: 4. This CDR3 comprises 12 residues. CDR3 residues: CASSGDRGGYTF. CDR3 nucleotide sequence: TGTGCCAGCAGTGGGGACAGGGGTGGTTACACCTTC.

This sequence joins TRBV7-2 and TRBJ2-5; D is uncertain. The CDR3 runs to 13 residues. Trimming shortened V by 1 base and J by 4 bases, and 7 bases separated the two germline ends. CDR1 is SGHTA, CDR2 FQGNSA, per germline. In DNA form, the CDR3 reads TGTGCCAGCAGCTTAGAGTACGGAGAGACCCAGTACTTC. Translation: CASSLEYGETQYF.

The DNA of the CDR3 is TGTGCCAGCAGACCCGGACTAGCGAGCACCGGGGAGCTGTTTTTT. Protein sequence: CASRPGLASTGELFF. The chain recombines TRBV28 with TRBJ2-2; TRBD2 matches 9 bases. Germline trimming cut 6 bases from V and 4 bases from J; bases unmatched to any gene: 6. The CDR3 is made up of 15 amino acids. The germline V gene encodes CDR1 MDHEN and CDR2 SYDVKM.

The chain joins TRBV11-2 to TRBJ1-6; D unclear. CDR1 SGHAT and CDR2 FQNNGV come from the germline V gene. Trimming took off 2 bases at V and 7 bases at J, with 12 bases between the two ends. CDR3 length equals 15 residues. The CDR3 is CASSLSQDRNSPLHF. As DNA, the CDR3 is TGTGCCAGCAGCTTATCCCAGGATCGGAATTCACCCCTCCACTTT.

The genes are TRBV18 and TRBJ2-1; 12 positions agree with TRBD2. The CDR3 runs 17 residues. Germline loops: CDR1 KGHSH, CDR2 LQKENI. V gave up 0 bases and J gave up 3 bases; unmatched junction bases: 3. This CDR3 reads CASSPPTSGSNYNEQFF. The CDR3 DNA reads TGTGCCAGCTCACCACCGACTAGCGGGAGCAACTACAATGAGCAGTTCTTC. The variable domain in full, completed from reference TRBV18 and TRBJ2-1, reads NAGVMQNPRHLVRRRGQEARLRCSPMKGHSHVYWYRQLPEEGLKFMVYLQKENIIDESGMPKERFSAEFPKEGPSILRIQQVVRGDSAAYFCASSPPTSGSNYNEQFFGPGTRLTVL.

The chain has TRBV5-6 and TRBJ2-6; perhaps TRBD1 as D (5 bases). The CDR3 extends over 15 amino acids. Germline V gene sequence: CDR1 SGHDT, CDR2 YYEEEE. Trimming left V 0 bases short and J 4 bases short, with 8 bases between. This chain's CDR3 is CASSLVGPGANVLTF. The CDR3 nucleotides are TGTGCCAGCAGCTTGGTGGGGCCCGGGGCCAACGTCCTGACTTTC.

In this sample, this clone turned up once. Written as DNA, the CDR3 is TGTGCCAGTAGTACCCGGGACAGTAATTCACCCCTCCACTTT. It yields the protein CASSTRDSNSPLHF. The chain joins TRBV19 to TRBJ1-6; 7 bases agree with TRBD1. The J segment lost 6 bases and the V segment lost 4 bases, leaving 3 bases of the junction unmatched. The CDR3 loop spans 14 amino acids. In germline, CDR1 is LNHDA, CDR2 SQIVND (reference sequence). Full variable domain (outside the CDR3, taken from reference TRBV19 and TRBJ1-6): DGGITQSPKYLFRKEGQNVTLSCEQNLNHDAMYWYRQDPGQGLRLIYYSQIVNDFQKGDIAEGYSVSREKKESFPLTVTSAQKNPTAFYLCASSTRDSNSPLHFGNGTRLTVT.

This clone was seen only once. J is TRBJ1-5 and V is TRBV19, with D tentatively TRBD1 (5 bases). V dropped 1 base and J dropped 6 bases, with 7 bases sitting between them. CDR1 LNHDA and CDR2 SQIVND come from the germline V gene (reference sequence). The CDR3 sequence is 13 residues long. The CDR3 nucleotides are TGTGCCAGTAGTATAGCGGGGGGTCAGCCCCAGCATTTT. It is translated as CASSIAGGQPQHF. The whole variable domain, remainder taken from reference TRBV19 and TRBJ1-5, is DGGITQSPKYLFRKEGQNVTLSCEQNLNHDAMYWYRQDPGQGLRLIYYSQIVNDFQKGDIAEGYSVSREKKESFPLTVTSAQKNPTAFYLCASSIAGGQPQHFGDGTRLSIL.